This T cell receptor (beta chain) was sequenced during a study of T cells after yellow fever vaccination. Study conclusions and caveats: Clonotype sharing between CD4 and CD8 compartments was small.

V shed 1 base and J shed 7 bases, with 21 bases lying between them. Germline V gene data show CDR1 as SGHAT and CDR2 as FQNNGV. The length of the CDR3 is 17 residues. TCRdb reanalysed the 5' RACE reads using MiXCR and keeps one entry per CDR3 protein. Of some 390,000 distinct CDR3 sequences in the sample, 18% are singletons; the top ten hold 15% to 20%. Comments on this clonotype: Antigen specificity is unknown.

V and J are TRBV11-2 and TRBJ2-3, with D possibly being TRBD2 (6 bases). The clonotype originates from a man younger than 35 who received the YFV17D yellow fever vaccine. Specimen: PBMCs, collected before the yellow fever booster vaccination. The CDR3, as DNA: TGTGCCAGCAGCTTAGGGGCACGCGGGGCCCAGCGTAATACGCAGTATTTT. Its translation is CASSLGARGAQRNTQYF. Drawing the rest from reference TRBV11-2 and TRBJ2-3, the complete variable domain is EAGVAQSPRYKIIEKRQSVAFWCNPISGHATLYWYQQILGQGPKLLIQFQNNGVVDDSQLPKDRFSAERLKGVDSTLKIQPAKLEDSAVYLCASSLGARGAQRNTQYFGPGTRLTVL.